This TCR beta chain derives from a study of cytomegalovirus exposure and HLA in healthy donors. Study findings and constraints: In a later analysis, CMV-associated beta chains were mostly HLA-associated, it appeared. With later analysis, a missense DCLRE1C variant became linked to TCR beta V- and J-gene trimming. Researchers reported in a later analysis that common viral pathogens appeared linked to several top clusters.

The PCR had 60 Vbeta and 13 Jbeta primers. The table came from immunoSEQ multiplex PCR; TCRdb's copy has only in-frame clones and leaves some out. The sample carries approximately 110,000 clones, roughly 70% recorded once. The table lists this clone with a few counts. Its antigen is still unknown. V lost 4 bases to trimming and J lost 8 bases; unmatched junction nucleotides: 13. Germline assignment: CDR1 LGHNA and CDR2 YNFKEQ. The CDR3 covers 15 residues. Donors sampled were nominally healthy, though unrecorded immune exposures were likely. This chain connects TRBV4-2 to TRBJ1-2; 7 bases match TRBD1. Material for sequencing was PBMCs. This receptor was identified in a woman in her 30s in good health and CMV-seronegative. The CDR3 region is CASSPRDSRGGGYTF. The CDR3 DNA follows: TGTGCCAGCAGCCCACGGGACAGCAGGGGCGGGGGCTACACCTTC.